This TCR beta chain was identified during a study of PD-L1 blockade in urothelial cancer. The overall study: Bladder-origin urothelial cancer in males covered twenty-five of 29 patients. Blood-derived samples held a median roughly 150,000 T cells.

TCRdb's copy holds only in-frame clones and misses some; the assay was immunoSEQ multiplex PCR. The profile shows roughly 87,000 clones, roughly 90% of them singletons. Stated time point: pretreatment peripheral blood. Patients yielded 1 to 8 samples each, pretreatment and on-treatment. CDR3 length: 15 residues. The V gene end was trimmed by 3 bases and the J gene end by 5 bases; junction bases not matched to a gene: 8. CDR1 GTSNPN and CDR2 SVGIG come from the germline V gene (reference sequence). This chain connects TRBV30 to TRBJ1-1, with TRBD1 matching 11 bases. The clonotype comes from a woman of 80 years or more with urothelial cancer. The input for sequencing was PBMCs, taken around atezolizumab (anti-PD-L1) treatment. The CDR3 DNA sequence: TGTGCCTGGAGAGGGAGGACAGGGGGCGAAACTGAAGCTTTCTTT. This encodes CAWRGRTGGETEAFF. Variable domain in full (rest from reference TRBV30 and TRBJ1-1): SQTIHQWPATLVQPVGSPLSLECTVEGTSNPNLYWYRQAAGRGLQLLFYSVGIGQISSEVPQNLSASRPQDRQFILSSKKLLLSDSGFYLCAWRGRTGGETEAFFGQGTRLTVV.